This T cell receptor beta chain is drawn from a study of CD8+ T cells in alopecia areata. Points on this clone: The junction departs from germline at one end; a sequencing error may be responsible.

In germline, CDR1 is SQVTM, CDR2 ANQGSEA. The CDR3 runs to 12 residues. Extracted from the samples, RNA was reverse transcribed into cDNA to serve as the sequencing template. Sequencing was performed with immunoSEQ multiplex PCR; in TCRdb, only in-frame clones are kept and a portion is missing. The sample comprises 150,000 or so clones, 40% to 50% of which are singletons, and roughly 7.5% rests with the top ten. The chain recombines TRBV29-1 with TRBJ2-7; D ambiguous. Specimen: CD4+ T cells sorted from blood. The TCR sequence derives from a human donor with alopecia areata. The CDR3 DNA is TGCAGCGTTCGTCACAGCTCCTACGAGCGGTACTTC. Translation gives CSVRHSSYERYF.